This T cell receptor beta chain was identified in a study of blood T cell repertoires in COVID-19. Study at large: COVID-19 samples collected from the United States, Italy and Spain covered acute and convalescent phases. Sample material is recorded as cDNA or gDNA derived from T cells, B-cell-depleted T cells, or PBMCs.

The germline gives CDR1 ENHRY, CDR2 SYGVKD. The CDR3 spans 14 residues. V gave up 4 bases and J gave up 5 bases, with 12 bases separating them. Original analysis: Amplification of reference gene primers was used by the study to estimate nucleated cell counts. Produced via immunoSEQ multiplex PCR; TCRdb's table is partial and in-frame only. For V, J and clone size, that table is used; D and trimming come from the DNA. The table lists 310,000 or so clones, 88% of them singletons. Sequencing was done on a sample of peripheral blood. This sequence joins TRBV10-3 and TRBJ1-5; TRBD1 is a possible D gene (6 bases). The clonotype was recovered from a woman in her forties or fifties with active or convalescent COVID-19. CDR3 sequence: CAISATGMDQPQHF. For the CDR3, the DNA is TGTGCCATCAGTGCTACAGGGATGGATCAGCCCCAGCATTTT.